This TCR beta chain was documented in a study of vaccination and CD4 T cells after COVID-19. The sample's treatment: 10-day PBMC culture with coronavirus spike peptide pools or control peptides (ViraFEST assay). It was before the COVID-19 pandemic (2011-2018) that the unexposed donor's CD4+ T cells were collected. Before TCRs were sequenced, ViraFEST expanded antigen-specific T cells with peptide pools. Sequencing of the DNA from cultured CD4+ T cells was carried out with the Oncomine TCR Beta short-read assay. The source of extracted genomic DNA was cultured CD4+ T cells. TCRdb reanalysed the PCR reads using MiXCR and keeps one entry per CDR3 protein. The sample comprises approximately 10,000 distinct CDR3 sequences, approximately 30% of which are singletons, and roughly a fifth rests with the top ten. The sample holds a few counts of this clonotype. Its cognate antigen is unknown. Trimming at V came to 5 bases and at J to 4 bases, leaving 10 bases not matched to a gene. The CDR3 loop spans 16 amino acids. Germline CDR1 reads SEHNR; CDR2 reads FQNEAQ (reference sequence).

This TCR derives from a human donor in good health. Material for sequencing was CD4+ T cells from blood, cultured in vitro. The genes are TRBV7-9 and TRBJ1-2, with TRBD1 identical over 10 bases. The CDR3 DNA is TGTGCCAGCAGCACGGGACAGGGGTTGTTCTCCTATGGCTACACCTTC. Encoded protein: CASSTGQGLFSYGYTF. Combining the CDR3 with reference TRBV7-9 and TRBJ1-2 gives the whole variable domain DTGVSQNPRHKITKRGQNVTFRCDPISEHNRLYWYRQTLGQGPEFLTYFQNEAQLEKSRLLSDRFSAERPKGSFSTLEIQRTEQGDSAMYLCASSTGQGLFSYGYTFGSGTRLTVV.